This section outlines one T cell receptor beta chain sequence together with its context. The antigen remains unidentified. TCRdb ran MiXCR on the reads and lists one entry per CDR3 protein. The table includes approximately 77,000 distinct CDR3 sequences, roughly 20% detected once. The data originate from a study of type 1 regulatory T cells. Overall study: An in vitro protocol generated T-allo10, a Tr1-enriched, alloantigen-specific CD4 T cell product. Study observations and caveats: Compared with non-Tr1 cells, Tr1 cells showed a narrower TCR repertoire.

The sample taken for sequencing was cultured type 1 regulatory T (Tr1) cells, either the whole culture or a sorted fraction (not recorded which). The TCR comes from a human donor in good health.

This CDR3 is CASTDGGGTDTQYF. The CDR3, as DNA: TGTGCCAGCACGGATGGGGGTGGCACAGATACGCAGTATTTT. The chain couples TRBV9 to TRBJ2-3, with D tentatively TRBD1 or TRBD2 (5 bases each). The V end was cut by 6 bases, the J end by 1 base, with 12 bases between. This CDR3 comprises 14 residues. Per the germline V gene, CDR1 is SGDLS and CDR2 is YYNGEE. The variable domain in full, with the rest retrieved from reference TRBV9 and TRBJ2-3, is DSGVTQTPKHLITATGQRVTLRCSPRSGDLSVYWYQQSLDQGLQFLIQYYNGEERAKGNILERFSAQQFPDLHSELNLSSLELGDSALYFCASTDGGGTDTQYFGPGTRLTVL.